This T cell receptor (beta chain) comes out of a study of cytomegalovirus exposure and HLA in healthy donors. Study-level points and caveats: For most TCR sequences rarity was the rule, although some public TCRs occurred in many donors.

PCR employed 60 Vbeta and 13 Jbeta primers. The protocol was immunoSEQ multiplex PCR, while the TCRdb copy is restricted to in-frame clones and leaves out a portion. The sample consists of some 130,000 clones, 65% to 85% of them appearing once. As to this clone: Antigen specificity is unknown.

The V gene's germline CDR1 is SGHVS and CDR2 FNYEAQ. The CDR3 consists of 15 residues. V was clipped by 0 bases and J by 4 bases, with 11 bases between them. This receptor was obtained from a man aged 50 to 60 in good health and CMV-seronegative. Sequencing was performed on PBMCs. This chain connects TRBV7-6 to TRBJ2-3; D uncertain. The CDR3 loop reads CASSLAVASADTQYF. Written as DNA, the CDR3 is TGTGCCAGCAGCTTAGCGGTAGCTTCGGCAGATACGCAGTATTTT.